The 18 T cell receptor beta chains presented below share a single source sample, sequenced in a study of T cell changes during pregnancy in multiple sclerosis. Sequencing was performed with immunoSEQ multiplex PCR; in TCRdb, only in-frame clones are kept and a portion is missing. The table includes about 98,000 clones, about 90% detected once. Material: peripheral blood, obtained after pregnancy. The receptors were sampled from a female donor in good health, enrolled as a control in a pregnancy study.

The gene calls are TRBV5-6 and TRBJ2-1; TRBD1 matches 8 bases. Per germline, CDR1 SGHDT and CDR2 YYEEEE. The V segment lost 0 bases and the J segment 8 bases; nucleotides outside the gene matches: 7. This CDR3 contains 15 residues. The CDR3 nucleotides read TGTGCCAGCAGCTTGGACAGGACAGGGTACGATGAGCAGTTCTTC. Protein product: CASSLDRTGYDEQFF.

As DNA, the CDR3 is TGTGCCAGCAGCTTATGGGGCGGGGGCCTATCCTACGAGCAGTACTTC. This encodes CASSLWGGGLSYEQYF. J is TRBJ2-7 and V is TRBV5-4, with TRBD2 as a possible D gene (7 bases). The germline gives CDR1 SGHNT, CDR2 YYREEE (reference sequence). The CDR3 sequence is 16 residues long. Trimming took off 2 bases at V and 1 base at J, with 16 bases between the two ends.

The chain uses TRBV5-1 and TRBJ2-5; possible D gene TRBD2, 7 bases. V gave up 5 bases and J gave up 5 bases, with 13 bases separating them. Germline V gene sequence: CDR1 SGHRS, CDR2 YFSETQ. This CDR3 is 13 amino acids long. The CDR3 loop reads CASSLQGGETQYF. CDR3 sequence (DNA): TGCGCCAGCAGTCTACAGGGAGGGGAGACCCAGTACTTC.

This chain links TRBV7-9 with TRBJ2-1; TRBD2 matches 11 bases. The CDR3 covers 15 residues. V trimming: 5 bases; J trimming: 4 bases; junction bases outside the gene matches: 4. In germline, CDR1 is SEHNR, CDR2 FQNEAQ (reference sequence). The CDR3, as DNA: TGTGCCAGCAGCCCAACTAGCGGGAGTTACAATGAGCAGTTCTTC. This encodes CASSPTSGSYNEQFF.

V usage is TRBV30 and J usage is TRBJ2-6; D remains ambiguous. The germline CDR1 and CDR2 sequences are GTSNPN and SVGIG (reference sequence). CDR3 length equals 13 residues. V was pared by 4 bases and J by 2 bases, with 6 bases between. The CDR3 DNA is TGTGCCTGGATCCTAGCTGGGGCCAACGTCCTGACTTTC. Translated: CAWILAGANVLTF.

This clone was recorded only once. The chain links TRBV7-2 to TRBJ2-7; 11 nucleotides align to TRBD2. There are 15 residues in the CDR3. Per germline, CDR1 SGHTA and CDR2 FQGNSA. J gave up 7 bases and V 4 bases, and 9 bases lay outside the gene matches. This chain's CDR3 is CASSWGLAERGEQYF. The CDR3 DNA sequence: TGTGCCAGCAGCTGGGGACTAGCGGAGAGAGGGGAGCAGTACTTC. The complete variable domain, with remaining parts taken from reference TRBV7-2 and TRBJ2-7, reads GAGVSQSPSNKVTEKGKDVELRCDPISGHTALYWYRQSLGQGLEFLIYFQGNSAPDKSGLPSDRFSAERTGGSVSTLTIQRTQQEDSAVYLCASSWGLAERGEQYFGPGTRLTVT.

The chain is built from TRBV15 and TRBJ2-7; D gene unclear. Germline V gene lookup returns CDR1 LNHNV and CDR2 YYDKDF (reference sequence). CDR3 length: 14 amino acids. Trimming cost V 3 bases and J 3 bases, with 12 bases left between them. CDR3 coding DNA: TGTGCCACCAGCAGCCGCTCCACTAACTACGAGCAGTACTTC. Protein product: CATSSRSTNYEQYF.

The rearrangement links TRBV2 to TRBJ2-2; 9 nucleotides line up with TRBD2. Germline V gene data show CDR1 as SNHLY and CDR2 as FYNNEI. The CDR3 length is 15 residues. Trimming cost V 3 bases and J 1 base; bases outside gene matches: 0. The CDR3 protein is CASSETSGNTGELFF. Written as DNA, the CDR3 is TGTGCCAGCAGTGAGACTAGCGGGAACACCGGGGAGCTGTTTTTT.

The chain links TRBV7-8 to TRBJ1-2; D is uncertain. Trimming left V 6 bases short and J 3 bases short, with 11 bases between. Germline assignment: CDR1 SGHVS and CDR2 FQNEAQ. This CDR3 has 13 residues. The CDR3 region is CASSFDGDYGYTF. The DNA of the CDR3 is TGTGCCAGCAGTTTCGACGGAGACTATGGCTACACCTTC.

This chain connects TRBV6-5 to TRBJ2-3; D not resolved. The CDR3 contains 15 residues. V was shortened by 0 bases and J by 2 bases, with 9 bases between the two germline ends. Germline V gene sequence: CDR1 MNHEY, CDR2 SVGAGI. CDR3 sequence reads: CASSYSNRFTDTQYF. CDR3 in DNA: TGTGCCAGCAGTTACTCAAACAGATTCACAGATACGCAGTATTTT.

V and J are TRBV19 and TRBJ2-7, with TRBD2 as a possible D gene (5 bases). The V and J ends lost 7 bases and 4 bases respectively, with 20 bases between them. The germline V gene encodes CDR1 LNHDA and CDR2 SQIVND (reference sequence). This CDR3 region has 15 residues. The CDR3 sequence is CASTPRDAVGYEQYF. CDR3 nucleotide sequence: TGTGCCAGTACCCCCCGGGATGCTGTGGGGTACGAGCAGTACTTC.

The genes are TRBV7-9 and TRBJ2-1, with 11 nucleotides matching TRBD1. V was clipped by 5 bases and J by 8 bases; unmatched bases: 11. The CDR3 loop spans 16 amino acids. The germline gives CDR1 SEHNR, CDR2 FQNEAQ (reference sequence). The CDR3, as DNA: TGTGCCAGCAGCATCCGTACGGACAGGGGGCAAGATGAGCAGTTCTTC. Translating it yields CASSIRTDRGQDEQFF.

This clone appeared a single time. V gene TRBV27 combines with J gene TRBJ1-1, with D possibly matching TRBD1 (5 bases). With 9 bases removed from V and 6 bases from J, the gap between germline ends came to 17 bases. There are 13 residues in the CDR3. Germline CDR1 MNHEY, CDR2 SMNVEV (reference sequence). The CDR3 DNA sequence: TGTGCCAGTAGTGACGGACAACGCCCTGAAGCTTTCTTT. Translating gives CASSDGQRPEAFF.

The sample holds one count of this clone. The chain links TRBV27 to TRBJ2-5, with D maybe TRBD1 (6 bases). The CDR3 covers 16 residues. V lost 5 bases and J lost 1, with 17 bases in between. CDR1 and CDR2 (germline): MNHEY, SMNVEV (reference sequence). The CDR3: CASSPWDTRAQETQYF. DNA of the CDR3: TGTGCCAGCAGTCCGTGGGACACGCGAGCCCAAGAGACCCAGTACTTC.

The rearrangement uses TRBV5-5 and TRBJ1-2; D is perhaps TRBD1 (5 bases). V was pared by 1 base and J by 3 bases, with 10 bases between. Germline V lookup: CDR1 SGHKS, CDR2 YYEKEE (reference sequence). This CDR3 contains 14 residues. The CDR3 DNA is TGTGCCAGCAGCTTGAGCCGGGGGGACTATGGCTACACCTTC. Its translation is CASSLSRGDYGYTF.

The CDR3 here is CASRAWTSGQETQYF. The CDR3 DNA reads as TGTGCCAGCAGAGCCTGGACTAGCGGCCAAGAGACCCAGTACTTC. V is TRBV6-1 and J is TRBJ2-5, with 10 bases identical to TRBD2. The CDR3 totals 15 residues. V was clipped by 6 bases and J by 1 base; unmatched bases: 5. Germline CDR1 and CDR2: MNHNS and SASEGT.

This clone was detected only once. The chain recombines TRBV11-3 with TRBJ1-1, with 7 bases fitting TRBD1. The CDR3 is 15 amino acids. The germline V gene encodes CDR1 SGHNT and CDR2 YENEEA. V lost 0 bases and J lost 4; bases outside the gene matches: 5. The CDR3 loop reads CASSLEAGGVTEAFF. CDR3 bases: TGTGCCAGCAGCTTAGAGGCAGGGGGAGTCACTGAAGCTTTCTTT.

This chain connects TRBV20-1 to TRBJ2-1; possible D gene TRBD1, 5 bases. Germline CDR1 is DFQATT and CDR2 is SNEGSKA (reference sequence). The length of the CDR3 is 10 residues. Trimming stripped 4 bases from V and 12 bases from J, with 10 bases between. The CDR3: CSATGMGQFF. CDR3 bases: TGCAGTGCTACAGGGATGGGGCAGTTCTTC.